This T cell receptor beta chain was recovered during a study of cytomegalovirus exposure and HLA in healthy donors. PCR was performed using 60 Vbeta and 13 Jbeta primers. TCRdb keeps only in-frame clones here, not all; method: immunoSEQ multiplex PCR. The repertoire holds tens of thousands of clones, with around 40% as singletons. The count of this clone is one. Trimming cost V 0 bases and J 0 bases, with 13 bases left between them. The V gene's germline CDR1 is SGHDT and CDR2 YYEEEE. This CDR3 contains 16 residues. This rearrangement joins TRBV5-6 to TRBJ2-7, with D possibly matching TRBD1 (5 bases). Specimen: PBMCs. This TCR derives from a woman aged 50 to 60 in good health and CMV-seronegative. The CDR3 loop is CASSLEWGRDSYEQYF. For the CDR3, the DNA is TGTGCCAGCAGCTTGGAGTGGGGCAGGGACTCCTACGAGCAGTACTTC.